What follows are 32 T cell receptor beta chains derived from one specimen sequenced in a study of blood T cell repertoires in COVID-19. Produced via immunoSEQ multiplex PCR; TCRdb's table is partial and in-frame only. Of roughly 150,000 clones in the sample, 85% were seen once. Sample: peripheral blood. The source of these receptors is a man aged 45 to 65 with acute or convalescent COVID-19.

The chain has TRBV20-1 and TRBJ1-1; 10 nucleotides align to TRBD1. The V gene end was trimmed by 3 bases and the J gene end by 2 bases; junction bases not matched to a gene: 3. Germline CDR1 is DFQATT and CDR2 is SNEGSKA (reference sequence). The CDR3 loop spans 14 amino acids. The CDR3 nucleotides read TGCAGTGCTAGTGGGACAGGGGCTAACACTGAAGCTTTCTTT. Residues: CSASGTGANTEAFF.

In this sample, this clone turned up a few times. V usage is TRBV7-6 and J usage is TRBJ2-1; 14 bases match TRBD2. The germline CDR1 and CDR2 sequences are SGHVS and FNYEAQ. The CDR3 extends over 18 amino acids. V lost 2 bases to trimming and J lost 7 bases; unmatched junction nucleotides: 10. The CDR3, as DNA: TGTGCCAGCAGCTTAAACCCGACTAGCGGGGGGGCCGAAAATGAGCAGTTCTTC. This encodes CASSLNPTSGGAENEQFF.

This clone was seen only once. The CDR3 coding sequence is TGTGCCAGCAGCCGAAAATGGGGGACAGCCCAGCGGGAGCTGTTTTTT. Protein sequence: CASSRKWGTAQRELFF. The chain carries TRBV14 and TRBJ2-2, with 7 bases identical to TRBD1. The germline CDR1 and CDR2 sequences are SGHDN and FVKESK. This CDR3 contains 16 residues. V trimming: 4 bases; J trimming: 9 bases; junction bases outside the gene matches: 14.

This rearrangement joins TRBV19 to TRBJ1-1; 8 nucleotides line up with TRBD1. Germline assignment: CDR1 LNHDA and CDR2 SQIVND (reference sequence). The V gene end was trimmed by 7 bases and the J gene end by 11 bases; junction bases not matched to a gene: 21. The CDR3 consists of 16 residues. The CDR3 DNA is TGTGCCAGTAAGTCCGGACAGGGTGAAGGGTCGGGCATGGCTTTCTTT. Translation gives CASKSGQGEGSGMAFF.

V and J are TRBV7-9 and TRBJ1-2, with a possible D match to TRBD1 (5 bases). CDR3 length: 13 residues. V dropped 7 bases and J dropped 5 bases, with 14 bases sitting between them. Per the germline V gene, CDR1 is SEHNR and CDR2 is FQNEAQ (reference sequence). The CDR3: CASNPRKGYGYTF. In DNA, the CDR3 is TGTGCCAGCAACCCTAGGAAGGGGTATGGCTACACCTTC.

The V call is TRBV28, the J call TRBJ2-1; 13 nucleotides agree with TRBD2. V was pared by 3 bases and J by 8 bases, with 16 bases of the junction left unmatched. The V gene's germline CDR1 is MDHEN and CDR2 SYDVKM. This CDR3 region has 19 residues. Written as DNA, the CDR3 is TGTGCCAGCAGTTTTCCGGGACTAGCGGGAACTAGGTTGGTCGATGAGCAGTTCTTC. It encodes CASSFPGLAGTRLVDEQFF. The full variable domain, rest sourced from reference TRBV28 and TRBJ2-1, is DVKVTQSSRYLVKRTGEKVFLECVQDMDHENMFWYRQDPGLGLRLIYFSYDVKMKEKGDIPEGYSVSREKKERFSLILESASTNQTSMYLCASSFPGLAGTRLVDEQFFGPGTRLTVL.

Only a few counts were recorded for this clone. This rearrangement joins TRBV11-2 to TRBJ1-4; D gene unclear. From germline, CDR1 is SGHAT and CDR2 FQNNGV. V dropped 6 bases and J dropped 3 bases, with 14 bases sitting between them. The CDR3 sequence is 15 residues long. CDR3 in DNA: TGTGCCAGCAGAAATAAAGGAGACCCTAATGAAAAACTGTTTTTT. Amino acid sequence: CASRNKGDPNEKLFF.

This chain joins TRBV19 and TRBJ1-5; D gene ambiguous. The germline V and J ends were trimmed by 0 bases and 5 bases, with 8 bases remaining between them. Germline V gene lookup returns CDR1 LNHDA and CDR2 SQIVND (reference sequence). CDR3 length: 14 amino acids. CDR3 sequence reads: CASSIDRGDQPQHF. DNA of the CDR3: TGTGCCAGTAGTATAGACAGAGGAGATCAGCCCCAGCATTTT.

The chain carries TRBV7-2 and TRBJ1-5; 11 nucleotides match TRBD1. The V gene end was trimmed by 6 bases and the J gene end by 7 bases; junction bases not matched to a gene: 8. The CDR3 runs to 15 residues. The germline V gene has CDR1 SGHTA and CDR2 FQGNSA. CDR3 protein: CASRPRDRGSQPQHF. CDR3 in DNA: TGTGCCAGCAGACCCCGGGACAGGGGGTCCCAGCCCCAGCATTTT.

CDR3 sequence: CASGFITEAFF. In DNA form, the CDR3 reads TGTGCTAGTGGTTTCATTACTGAAGCTTTCTTT. The chain links TRBV12-5 to TRBJ1-1, with D unclear. Germline lookup yields CDR1 LGHNT and CDR2 FRNRAP. Trimming took off 3 bases at V and 5 bases at J, with 4 bases between the two ends. The CDR3 has 11 amino acids.

V is TRBV19 and J is TRBJ1-2, with D uncertain. Germline lookup yields CDR1 LNHDA and CDR2 SQIVND (reference sequence). V lost 7 bases and J 3 bases, leaving 9 bases between the germline ends. The CDR3 consists of 12 residues. As DNA, the CDR3 is TGTGCCAGTACGGCGGGTTACTATGGCTACACCTTC. It encodes CASTAGYYGYTF.

This clone appeared a few times. This sequence joins TRBV7-6 and TRBJ1-1, with D hard to call. Germline CDR1 is SGHVS and CDR2 is FNYEAQ. Trimming cost V 2 bases and J 4 bases, with 17 bases left between them. CDR3 size: 16 residues. This CDR3 reads CASSLPTAGYPTEAFF. The CDR3 DNA is TGTGCCAGCAGCTTACCTACAGCAGGATATCCCACTGAAGCTTTCTTT.

The genes are TRBV19 and TRBJ2-1, with a possible D match to TRBD2 (6 bases). V was clipped by 6 bases and J by 4 bases, with 16 bases between them. CDR1 LNHDA and CDR2 SQIVND come from the germline V gene (reference sequence). The CDR3 has 15 amino acids. CDR3 residues: CASRPGLPSYNEQFF. The CDR3 DNA reads as TGTGCCAGTAGACCGGGACTCCCATCGTACAATGAGCAGTTCTTC. Using reference TRBV19 and TRBJ2-1 for the parts outside the CDR3, the full variable domain is DGGITQSPKYLFRKEGQNVTLSCEQNLNHDAMYWYRQDPGQGLRLIYYSQIVNDFQKGDIAEGYSVSREKKESFPLTVTSAQKNPTAFYLCASRPGLPSYNEQFFGPGTRLTVL.

J is TRBJ1-4 and V is TRBV27; D might be TRBD1 (6 bases). The CDR3 is 14 amino acids. Trimming removed 3 bases from V and 7 bases from J, with 12 bases in between. The germline CDR1 and CDR2 sequences are MNHEY and SMNVEV (reference sequence). The CDR3 sequence: CASSLAGDLEKLFF. Written as DNA, the CDR3 is TGTGCCAGCAGTTTGGCAGGGGACCTTGAAAAACTGTTTTTT.

The J gene is TRBJ1-6, the V gene TRBV5-8; no clear D gene. CDR1 and CDR2 from the germline V gene are SGHTS and YDEGEE. V was shortened by 4 bases and J by 7 bases, with 3 bases between the two germline ends. This CDR3 comprises 11 residues. CDR3: CASSQNSPLHF. The CDR3, as DNA: TGTGCCAGCAGCCAAAATTCACCCCTCCACTTT.

The CDR3 nucleotides are TGCAGCGTTGAAGGGGGACAGGGACCTTCCTACGAGCAGTACTTC. Translating it yields CSVEGGQGPSYEQYF. The chain recombines TRBV29-1 with TRBJ2-7; 9 bases align to TRBD1. The CDR3 is 15 residues long. CDR1 and CDR2 from the germline V gene are SQVTM and ANQGSEA. V dropped 1 base and J dropped 1; count of bases not matched to a gene: 5.

A word on this clone: At one boundary the junction diverges from the germline segment, which might be a read error. The chain couples TRBV11-3 to TRBJ2-4; TRBD2 might be the D (6 bases). The CDR3 consists of 11 residues. Germline CDR1 SGHNT, CDR2 YENEEA. The CDR3 DNA reads as TGTGCCAGCTCGACTAGGGACTCAGTAGACTTC. This encodes CASSTRDSVDF.

The V gene is TRBV5-1, the J gene TRBJ1-2; 7 bases are shared with TRBD1. With V trimmed by 4 bases and J by 7 bases, 10 bases remained unmatched. Germline CDR1 and CDR2: SGHRS and YFSETQ. The CDR3 spans 14 residues. CDR3 loop: CASSPQTGTAGYTF. The CDR3 DNA is TGCGCCAGCAGCCCCCAGACAGGGACGGCTGGCTACACCTTC.

The chain couples TRBV11-2 to TRBJ2-3; 9 bases map to TRBD2. Per germline, CDR1 SGHAT and CDR2 FQNNGV. CDR3 length: 15 residues. V lost 6 bases and J lost 8; bases outside the gene matches: 12. CDR3 protein: CASRPSGVVGGTQYF. CDR3 in DNA: TGTGCCAGCAGGCCTAGCGGGGTGGTGGGCGGTACGCAGTATTTT.

The chain has TRBV5-5 and TRBJ1-5; 9 bases map to TRBD1. V shed 4 bases and J 1 base; nucleotides not matched to a gene: 12. CDR1 is SGHKS and CDR2 is YYEKEE in the germline V gene (reference sequence). The CDR3 is 18 residues long. In DNA, the CDR3 is TGTGCCAGCAGCCAGGGACAGGGAATATCTATAAGCAATCAGCCCCAGCATTTT. It encodes CASSQGQGISISNQPQHF.

The chain recombines TRBV5-1 with TRBJ2-7, with 8 bases that match TRBD2. The V and J ends lost 5 bases and 4 bases, in that order; junction bases with no gene match: 2. Germline V gene data show CDR1 as SGHRS and CDR2 as YFSETQ. This CDR3 spans 12 amino acids. The CDR3 loop is CASRREEYEQYF. The CDR3 DNA reads TGCGCCAGCAGGCGGGAGGAGTACGAGCAGTACTTC.

The chain is built from TRBV21-1 and TRBJ1-2; whether TRBD1, the table's D call, matches the DNA was not checked. TRBV21-1 is listed as a pseudogene. This CDR3 spans 13 amino acids. The CDR3 loop is CASASDTIYGYTF. CDR3 in DNA: TGTGCCAGCGCATCGGACACAATCTATGGCTACACCTTC.

The chain's CDR3 is CASSPLGGSGTRGYEQYF. The CDR3 coding sequence is TGTGCCAGCAGCCCGCTCGGGGGCTCCGGGACTAGGGGCTACGAGCAGTACTTC. V usage is TRBV7-9 and J usage is TRBJ2-7, with 8 bases that match TRBD2. The CDR3 has 18 amino acids. Germline V gene data show CDR1 as SEHNR and CDR2 as FQNEAQ (reference sequence). Trimming at V came to 5 bases and at J to 3 bases, leaving 18 bases not matched to a gene.

The V and J genes are TRBV6-5 and TRBJ1-2; D might be TRBD1 (5 bases). V lost 6 bases, J lost 1 base, and 12 bases lay in between. The CDR3 length is 14 residues. Looked up from germline, CDR1 is MNHEY and CDR2 is SVGAGI. Here the CDR3 DNA reads TGTGCCAGCAGCCCCCGACAGCGTAACTATGGCTACACCTTC. This translates into CASSPRQRNYGYTF.

A single count supports this clone. DNA for the CDR3: TGTGCCAGCAGTTACCCGACGGGACAAGTCGATGGCTACACCTTC. It encodes CASSYPTGQVDGYTF. The chain uses TRBV6-5 and TRBJ1-2; D perhaps matches TRBD1 (6 bases). The CDR3 extends over 15 amino acids. V shed 2 bases and J shed 6 bases, with 16 bases lying between them. Per the germline V gene, CDR1 is MNHEY and CDR2 is SVGAGI.

This clone was seen just once. For the CDR3, the DNA is TGTGCCAGCAGCCAAGCAGCAGGGGTAACCACTGAAGCTTTCTTT. Amino acids: CASSQAAGVTTEAFF. V gene TRBV14 combines with J gene TRBJ1-1; TRBD1 is a possible D gene (6 bases). The V gene's germline CDR1 is SGHDN and CDR2 FVKESK. This CDR3 comprises 15 residues. Trimming pared 1 base from V and 4 bases from J, leaving 13 bases between.

The rearrangement joins TRBV9 to TRBJ2-1; TRBD2 matches 10 bases. Germline CDR1 and CDR2: SGDLS and YYNGEE. This CDR3 comprises 16 residues. V trimming: 0 bases; J trimming: 4 bases; junction bases outside the gene matches: 4. Here the CDR3 reads CASSVVSSGRYNEQFF. The CDR3 bases are TGTGCCAGCAGCGTAGTGAGTAGCGGGAGGTACAATGAGCAGTTCTTC.

This chain joins TRBV10-3 and TRBJ2-7, with 14 bases matching TRBD2. The CDR3 covers 15 residues. Germline V gives CDR1 ENHRY, CDR2 SYGVKD. Trimming at V came to 11 bases and at J to 3 bases, leaving 9 bases not matched to a gene. CDR3 nucleotide sequence: TGTGCCTCAGGGACTAGCGGGAGTCTCCTCTACGAGCAGTACTTC. Its translation is CASGTSGSLLYEQYF.

The chain is built from TRBV6-5 and TRBJ2-3; 9 nucleotides line up with TRBD2. V dropped 7 bases and J dropped 2; count of bases not matched to a gene: 7. This CDR3 is built from 15 residues. The germline CDR1 and CDR2 sequences are MNHEY and SVGAGI. The CDR3 is CASKGREGLTDTQYF. The CDR3 DNA sequence: TGTGCCAGCAAGGGGCGGGAGGGTCTCACAGATACGCAGTATTTT.

This clone came up a few times. The chain recombines TRBV15 with TRBJ1-1; D not certain. With 5 bases removed from V and 1 base from J, the gap between germline ends came to 8 bases. This CDR3 contains 13 residues. Germline V gene data show CDR1 as LNHNV and CDR2 as YYDKDF (reference sequence). CDR3 nucleotide sequence: TGTGCCACCAGCGTACAGACGAACACTGAAGCTTTCTTT. Its translation: CATSVQTNTEAFF.

As to this clone: The same CDR3 can be traced to other DNA sequences in this sample. The chain uses TRBV9 and TRBJ2-3; 8 bases match TRBD2. Germline V gene sequence: CDR1 SGDLS, CDR2 YYNGEE. V lost 2 bases to trimming and J lost 5 bases; unmatched junction nucleotides: 7. The CDR3 consists of 15 residues. CDR3 sequence (DNA): TGTGCCAGCAGCGTCGCGGGGGGTAGGGGAGATACGCAGTATTTT. It is translated as CASSVAGGRGDTQYF.

The V call is TRBV28, the J call TRBJ2-1; TRBD2 aligns across 7 bases. The CDR3 spans 14 residues. V lost 2 bases, J lost 2 bases, and 0 bases stayed unmatched. Germline loops: CDR1 MDHEN, CDR2 SYDVKM. The CDR3 sequence: CASSLAGAYNEQFF. The CDR3 DNA reads TGTGCCAGCAGTTTAGCGGGAGCCTACAATGAGCAGTTCTTC.